The 27 T cell receptor beta chains listed next were all sequenced from one sample in a study of blood T cells in healthy people across ages (dated by TCRdb to the mid-2010s). Preparation of the library involved 5' RACE. The sequencing machine was an Illumina HiSeq 2500. A second PCR of about 6 to 11 cycles was run with a J-beta primer mix and a sample-barcoded 5' primer. TCRdb passed the public sequencing reads through fastp at Q25 and MiXCR, retaining productive beta sequences. Entries are consolidated by CDR3 protein sequence, retaining the most common genes and DNA. The table for this sample lists hundreds of thousands of distinct CDR3 sequences; about 30% of them were counted only once. The ten largest account for approximately 15% of the sample. The sample consisted of blood. The receptor source for this set is a woman over 75 in good health. Donor details come from another sample of the same person, matched by shared clones.

This clonotype was seen a handful of times. The chain recombines TRBV12-3 or TRBV12-4 with TRBJ1-1; D is perhaps TRBD1 (5 bases). This CDR3 comprises 15 residues. The germline V and J ends were trimmed by 0 bases and 0 bases, with 8 bases remaining between them. The CDR3 DNA reads as TGTGCCAGCAGTTTAGCGGACATCATGAACACTGAAGCTTTCTTT. It codes for CASSLADIMNTEAFF.

This clonotype showed up just a few times. The V call is TRBV7-9, the J call TRBJ1-2; D ambiguous. The CDR3 has 12 residues. Looked up from germline, CDR1 is SEHNR and CDR2 is FQNEAQ (reference sequence). V shed 5 bases and J shed 7 bases, with 11 bases lying between them. CDR3 DNA sequence: TGTGCCAGCAGCGCGGCCCGGGGTGGCTACACCTTC. This encodes CASSAARGGYTF.

This CDR3 reads CASSSPLRDTQYF. In DNA form, the CDR3 reads TGTGCCAGCAGTTCCCCCCTCCGCGATACGCAGTATTTT. V is TRBV12-3 or TRBV12-4 and J is TRBJ2-3; D call uncertain. The CDR3 covers 13 residues. With 4 bases removed from V and 6 bases from J, the gap between germline ends came to 11 bases.

This clonotype was detected ten times or more. This chain joins TRBV9 and TRBJ2-7, with 9 bases that match TRBD1. The CDR3 contains 15 residues. Germline V gene lookup returns CDR1 SGDLS and CDR2 YYNGEE. V gave up 0 bases and J gave up 6 bases; unmatched junction bases: 7. In DNA form, the CDR3 reads TGTGCCAGCAGCGTAGTTGGGACAGGGTTGTCCGAGCAGTACTTC. Amino acid sequence: CASSVVGTGLSEQYF.

This clonotype was recorded at least ten times. The chain's CDR3 is CASSVAASYEQYF. CDR3 sequence (DNA): TGTGCCAGCAGCGTAGCGGCTTCCTACGAGCAGTACTTC. This chain uses TRBV9 with TRBJ2-7; D remains ambiguous. This CDR3 has 13 amino acids. Germline CDR1 SGDLS, CDR2 YYNGEE. V was cut by 0 bases and J by 1 base, with 5 bases left in between.

This clonotype showed up many times. The chain carries TRBV4-1 and TRBJ1-2; no reliable D call. V was trimmed by 4 bases and J by 4 bases, leaving 19 bases between them. CDR1 is MGHRA, CDR2 YSYEKL, per germline. The CDR3 length is 16 residues. The CDR3 region is CASSPRAVLFIYGYTF. CDR3 nucleotide sequence: TGCGCCAGCAGCCCGAGAGCGGTTTTGTTCATCTATGGCTACACCTTC.

CDR3 nucleotide sequence: TGTGCCAGCATCTCTCGCAATTCACCCCTCCACTTT. This gives the protein CASISRNSPLHF. J is TRBJ1-6 and V is TRBV28; D ambiguous. The ends were cut back, 7 bases at V and 7 bases at J, with 8 bases in the middle. CDR3 size: 12 residues. Germline V gene sequence: CDR1 MDHEN, CDR2 SYDVKM.

A remark on this clonotype: This may stem from a read error, because a much larger clone lies one nucleotide away. The chain employs TRBV7-3 and TRBJ2-7; D is possibly TRBD1 or TRBD2 (5 bases each). CDR1 and CDR2 (germline): SGHTA, FQGTGA. V shed 5 bases and J shed 7 bases, with 15 bases lying between them. CDR3 length equals 13 residues. In DNA, the CDR3 is TGTGCCAGCAGCGTCGGGGCGACTTCTGAGCAGTACTTC. As protein: CASSVGATSEQYF.

This clonotype was found a few times. The chain links TRBV27 to TRBJ1-1, with 12 nucleotides matching TRBD1. The V gene end was trimmed by 5 bases and the J gene end by 0 bases; junction bases not matched to a gene: 19. From germline, CDR1 is MNHEY and CDR2 SMNVEV (reference sequence). The CDR3 has 21 amino acids. This CDR3 is CASSLPGQGAKESAVNTEAFF. In DNA, the CDR3 is TGTGCCAGCAGTCTCCCGGGACAGGGGGCTAAAGAATCGGCGGTGAACACTGAAGCTTTCTTT.

This clonotype was counted ten times or more. The chain employs TRBV29-1 and TRBJ2-5; 8 nucleotides agree with TRBD2. The germline gives CDR1 SQVTM, CDR2 ANQGSEA. The CDR3 spans 11 residues. Trimming removed 4 bases from V and 8 bases from J; junction bases left unmatched: 3. The CDR3 bases are TGCAGCGTTGGAACTAGCGGTACCCAGTACTTC. It specifies CSVGTSGTQYF.

This clonotype showed up just a few times. The chain is built from TRBV6-6 and TRBJ1-1; 7 bases agree with TRBD1. Germline V gene lookup returns CDR1 MNHNY and CDR2 SVGAGI (reference sequence). The CDR3 sequence is 14 residues long. J was trimmed by 9 bases and V by 5 bases; bases with no gene match: 12. This CDR3 reads CASSNRQGPMQAFF. The CDR3 DNA reads TGTGCCAGCAGTAACCGACAGGGCCCAATGCAAGCTTTCTTT.

This clonotype has a handful of counts. The V gene is TRBV28, the J gene TRBJ2-1, with TRBD2 identical over 8 bases. TRBJ2-7 matches the DNA end more closely, so the J call is doubtful. CDR1 is MDHEN, CDR2 SYDVKM, per germline. The CDR3 length is 15 residues. The CDR3: CASQLAGPSYNEQYF. In DNA form, the CDR3 reads TGTGCCAGCCAATTAGCGGGGCCCTCCTACAATGAGCAGTACTTC.

The genes are TRBV6-2 or TRBV6-3 and TRBJ2-5; D not resolved. Germline V gene sequence: CDR1 MNHEY, CDR2 SVGEGT. The ends were cut back, 3 bases at V and 5 bases at J, with 10 bases in the middle. The CDR3 sequence is 13 residues long. CDR3 region: CASSYEIGETQYF. The CDR3 region has the DNA TGTGCCAGCAGTTATGAAATAGGGGAGACCCAGTACTTC.

In the case of this clonotype: With a much larger clone just one base away, this may be a read error. The rearrangement uses TRBV7-6 and TRBJ2-7, with TRBD2 matching 11 bases. V was clipped by 5 bases and J by 7 bases; unmatched bases: 10. Per the germline V gene, CDR1 is SGHVS and CDR2 is FNYEAQ. This CDR3 contains 15 residues. The CDR3, as DNA: TGTGCCAGCAGCCCTCTAGCGGGGGGCCTTGGTGAGCAGTACTTC. Protein: CASSPLAGGLGEQYF. Full variable domain (rest looked up from reference TRBV7-6 and TRBJ2-7): GAGVSQSPRYKVTKRGQDVALRCDPISGHVSLYWYRQALGQGPEFLTYFNYEAQQDKSGLPNDRFSAERPEGSISTLTIQRTEQRDSAMYRCASSPLAGGLGEQYFGPGTRLTVT.

The sample holds a few counts of this clonotype. This may arise from a read error, as a much more abundant clone is one base away. This sequence joins TRBV20-1 and TRBJ2-5; no clear D. The ends were cut back, 4 bases at V and 4 bases at J, with 4 bases in the middle. The CDR3 spans 10 residues. Germline V gene sequence: CDR1 DFQATT, CDR2 SNEGSKA (reference sequence). In DNA, the CDR3 is TGCAGTGCTAAGGGAGAGACCCAGTACTTC. It codes for CSAKGETQYF.

About this clonotype itself: A much larger clone lies one base from this, so it may be a read error. The gene calls are TRBV6-5 and TRBJ2-7; possibly TRBD1 for D (5 bases). V lost 6 bases to trimming and J lost 0 bases, with 12 bases between them. Germline V gives CDR1 MNHEY, CDR2 SVGAGI. This CDR3 is 14 amino acids long. The CDR3: CASRMRQNSYEQYF. CDR3 bases: TGTGCCAGCAGGATGAGACAGAACTCCTACGAGCAGTACTTC.

The chain links TRBV7-9 to TRBJ1-4; D is perhaps TRBD1 (6 bases). This CDR3 has 15 amino acids. V dropped 6 bases and J dropped 2 bases, with 13 bases sitting between them. CDR1 is SEHNR, CDR2 FQNEAQ, per germline (reference sequence). Written as DNA, the CDR3 is TGTGCCAGCAGTATCCCAAGGGGGACTAATGAAAAACTGTTTTTT. Translation gives CASSIPRGTNEKLFF.

There are many counts of this clonotype. This chain links TRBV29-1 with TRBJ2-1; 10 positions match TRBD1. After removal of 2 bases from V and 3 bases from J, the junction contained 7 bases not matched to a gene. CDR3 length: 16 residues. CDR1 and CDR2 from the germline V gene are SQVTM and ANQGSEA. CDR3 bases: TGCAGCGTTGAACCCGGGACAGGGGCCCGCTACAATGAGCAGTTCTTC. Amino acids: CSVEPGTGARYNEQFF.

This clonotype was seen only once. CDR3 coding DNA: TGTGCCACCAGCAGTTCGACAGTGAATCAGCCCCAGCATTTT. This sequence encodes CATSSSTVNQPQHF. This chain connects TRBV15 to TRBJ1-5; the D gene is possibly TRBD1 (5 bases). V lost 3 bases and J lost 4, with 10 bases in between. CDR1 is LNHNV, CDR2 YYDKDF, per germline (reference sequence). The CDR3 sequence is 14 residues long. The full variable domain, in which reference TRBV15 and TRBJ1-5 provide the parts outside the CDR3, is DAMVIQNPRYQVTQFGKPVTLSCSQTLNHNVMYWYQQKSSQAPKLLFHYYDKDFNNEADTPDNFQSRRPNTSFCFLDIRSPGLGDTAMYLCATSSSTVNQPQHFGDGTRLSIL.

The rearrangement uses TRBV7-2 and TRBJ2-5; weak D call: TRBD2 (6 bases). Germline V CDR1 and CDR2: SGHTA, FQGNSA. This CDR3 is built from 15 residues. V was pared by 6 bases and J by 11 bases, with 25 bases between. This chain's CDR3 is CASSISGGGACGQYF. The CDR3, as DNA: TGTGCCAGCAGTATTTCTGGCGGCGGGGCCTGCGGGCAGTACTTC.

This clonotype was seen more than once but under ten times. One end of the junction is discordant with germline, which a read error may explain. The genes are TRBV28 and TRBJ1-5; the D is unclear. This CDR3 region has 12 residues. Germline CDR1 MDHEN, CDR2 SYDVKM. CDR3 bases: TGTGCCAGCAGTTATGCCCATCAGTCCCAGCATTTT. Translated: CASSYAHQSQHF.

This clonotype was observed many times. The V and J genes are TRBV9 and TRBJ2-7; the match to TRBD1 covers 9 bases. The germline V gene has CDR1 SGDLS and CDR2 YYNGEE. The CDR3 runs 15 residues. With 2 bases clipped from V and 6 bases from J, the junction kept 9 bases outside the gene matches. DNA for the CDR3: TGTGCCAGCAGCGTTAGACCGGGACAGGGAGCCGAGCAGTACTTC. Amino acid sequence: CASSVRPGQGAEQYF.

This sequence joins TRBV30 and TRBJ1-2; perhaps TRBD1 as D (5 bases). Trimming removed 5 bases from V and 4 bases from J, with 17 bases in between. The CDR3 covers 14 residues. CDR1 and CDR2 from the germline V gene are GTSNPN and SVGIG (reference sequence). CDR3 DNA: TGTGCCTGGGCTATTCAGGGTACTGGCTATGGCTACACCTTC. Its protein is CAWAIQGTGYGYTF.

This clonotype was recorded at least ten times. This chain joins TRBV3-1 and TRBJ2-3; D might be TRBD1 or TRBD2, each matching 6 bases. Germline CDR1 is LGHDT and CDR2 is YNNKEL (reference sequence). The CDR3 consists of 15 residues. Deletions cut 4 bases from V and 9 bases from J, with 20 bases between. The CDR3 here is CASSPPPEGRGTQYF. In DNA, the CDR3 is TGTGCCAGCAGCCCTCCCCCGGAGGGCAGGGGAACGCAGTATTTT.

This clonotype turned up a few times. Being one base from a much bigger clone, this may be a read error. The genes are TRBV12-3 or TRBV12-4 and TRBJ1-2; D remains ambiguous. The CDR3 runs to 14 residues. CDR3 in amino acids: CAGSTSTVALGYTF. CDR3 in DNA: TGTGCCGGCAGCACCTCGACTGTGGCCCTGGGCTACACCTTC.

Many counts were recorded for this clonotype. The gene calls are TRBV28 and TRBJ2-3; D gene ambiguous. V gave up 7 bases and J gave up 0 bases, with 17 bases separating them. The CDR3 length is 16 residues. Germline assignment: CDR1 MDHEN and CDR2 SYDVKM. DNA of the CDR3: TGTGCCAGCATTACCACAGATCCCCTTAGCACAGATACGCAGTATTTT. This translates into CASITTDPLSTDTQYF.

There are many counts of this clonotype. The rearrangement links TRBV5-6 to TRBJ2-2; D not resolved. CDR1 and CDR2 (germline): SGHDT, YYEEEE. V lost 0 bases, J lost 6 bases, and 12 bases lay in between. The CDR3 length is 15 residues. The CDR3 is CASSLGLVGPGELFF. DNA of the CDR3: TGTGCCAGCAGCTTGGGGCTGGTGGGCCCCGGGGAGCTGTTTTTT.